The 3 T cell receptor beta chains below come from one sample, sequenced in a study of glioma-infiltrating T cells. The iRepertoire nested amplicon-rescue multiplex PCR amplified TCR alpha and beta CDR3s from RNA. TCRdb re-called the multiplex PCR reads through MiXCR, storing one row per CDR3 protein. Of approximately 90,000 distinct CDR3 sequences listed, less than 30% are singletons. Sequencing input: glioma tissue, nonneoplastic brain tissue, or PBMCs (not recorded which). The receptors were gathered from a human donor with low-grade glioma or glioblastoma, undergoing nonglioma brain surgery, or in good health (not recorded which).

The V and J genes are TRBV10-2 and TRBJ2-7; D is uncertain. With 3 bases removed from V and 1 base from J, the gap between germline ends came to 1 base. This CDR3 is built from 11 residues. The germline gives CDR1 WSHSY, CDR2 SAAADI. CDR3 nucleotide sequence: TGCGCCAGCAGTGATTCCTACGAGCAGTACTTC. This encodes CASSDSYEQYF.

The chain joins TRBV12-3 or TRBV12-4 to TRBJ2-7; TRBD1 agrees at 10 bases. The CDR3 sequence is 16 residues long. Trimming took 5 bases from V and 2 from J; bases not matched to a gene: 9. The CDR3 region has the DNA TGTGCCAGCAGTGCCAGCGCCGGGACAGGGGCCTACGAGCAGTACTTC. This codes for CASSASAGTGAYEQYF.

This chain joins TRBV4-1 and TRBJ2-1; TRBD2 matches 9 bases. From germline, CDR1 is MGHRA and CDR2 YSYEKL. J lost 8 bases, V lost 0 bases, and 11 bases had no gene match. The CDR3 contains 17 residues. In nucleotides, the CDR3 is TGCGCCAGCAGCCAAGATTCGAGGGCGGGGGGGAGGTATGAGCAGTTCTTC. It codes for CASSQDSRAGGRYEQFF.